The 5 T cell receptor beta chains below come from one sample, sequenced in a study of blood T cell repertoires in COVID-19. Sequencing was performed with immunoSEQ multiplex PCR; in TCRdb, only in-frame clones are kept and a portion is missing. The sample has about 170,000 clones; under 85% are singletons. Sequencing was performed on peripheral blood. The receptors were gathered from a man aged 55 to 69 who had recovered from COVID-19.

This chain joins TRBV6-5 and TRBJ2-7, with 11 bases fitting TRBD2. This CDR3 is built from 16 residues. V was pared by 0 bases and J by 3 bases, with 4 bases of the junction left unmatched. Germline-derived CDR1 and CDR2 are MNHEY and SVGAGI. The CDR3 spells CASSYSSSGGVYEQYF. For the CDR3, the DNA is TGTGCCAGCAGTTACTCGAGTAGCGGGGGGGTCTACGAGCAGTACTTC.

The rearrangement joins TRBV6-6 to TRBJ2-7; 10 positions match TRBD2. Germline CDR1 reads MNHNY; CDR2 reads SVGAGI (reference sequence). The CDR3 is 16 amino acids. V gave up 4 bases and J gave up 0 bases; unmatched junction bases: 6. The CDR3 loop reads CASSSSGGDHSYEQYF. The CDR3, as DNA: TGTGCCAGCAGTTCAAGCGGGGGGGACCACTCCTACGAGCAGTACTTC.

This chain joins TRBV9 and TRBJ2-3, with D perhaps matching TRBD1 (6 bases). Trimming stripped 0 bases from V and 3 bases from J, with 11 bases between. In germline, CDR1 is SGDLS, CDR2 YYNGEE. The CDR3 spans 15 residues. CDR3 nucleotide sequence: TGTGCCAGCAGCGTAGCACCCCAGGGGACAGATACGCAGTATTTT. This sequence encodes CASSVAPQGTDTQYF.

This clone was observed a few times. This rearrangement joins TRBV6-5 to TRBJ2-3; possibly TRBD1 for D (6 bases). The germline V gene has CDR1 MNHEY and CDR2 SVGAGI. This CDR3 contains 16 residues. Trimming cost V 2 bases and J 0 bases, with 12 bases left between them. CDR3 region: CASSYHPGASTDTQYF. CDR3 nucleotide sequence: TGTGCCAGCAGTTACCACCCAGGGGCTAGCACAGATACGCAGTATTTT.

This chain links TRBV9 with TRBJ1-4; D might be TRBD1 (6 bases). Germline V gene lookup returns CDR1 SGDLS and CDR2 YYNGEE. The CDR3 totals 15 residues. V was shortened by 3 bases and J by 6 bases, with 15 bases between the two germline ends. CDR3 nucleotides: TGTGCCAGCAGCGAGAGTGCAGGGGCTGATGAAAAACTGTTTTTT. Protein sequence: CASSESAGADEKLFF.